This T cell receptor (beta chain) emerged from a study of blood T cells in healthy people across ages. For the second PCR, which ran for 7 to 11 cycles, a sample-barcoded 5' primer and a J-beta primer mix were used. TCRdb reanalysed the 5' RACE reads using MiXCR and keeps one entry per CDR3 protein. Of 1,500,000 or so distinct CDR3 sequences listed, approximately 43% were seen once; the top ten hold over 3.5%. The CDR3 covers 14 residues. This TCR derives from a woman between 18 and 29 years old in good health. The gene calls are TRBV21-1 and TRBJ1-2; the DNA was not used to check the table's D call, TRBD1. TRBV21-1 is noted as a pseudogene. The sample was blood. CDR3 loop: CASTGQGRDYGYTF. The CDR3 DNA reads as TGTGCCAGCACCGGACAGGGAAGGGACTATGGCTACACCTTC.